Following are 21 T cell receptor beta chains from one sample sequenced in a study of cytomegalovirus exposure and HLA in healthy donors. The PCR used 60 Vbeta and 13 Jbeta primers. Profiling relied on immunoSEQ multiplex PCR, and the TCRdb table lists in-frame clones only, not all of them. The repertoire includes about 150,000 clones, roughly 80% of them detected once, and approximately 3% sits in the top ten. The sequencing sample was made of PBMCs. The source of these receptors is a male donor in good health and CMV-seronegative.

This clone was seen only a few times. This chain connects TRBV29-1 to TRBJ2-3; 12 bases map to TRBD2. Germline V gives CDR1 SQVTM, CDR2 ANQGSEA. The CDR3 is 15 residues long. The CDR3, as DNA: TGCAGTCTAGCGGGGGGGCTCTCGGGCACAGATACGCAGTATTTT. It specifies CSLAGGLSGTDTQYF.

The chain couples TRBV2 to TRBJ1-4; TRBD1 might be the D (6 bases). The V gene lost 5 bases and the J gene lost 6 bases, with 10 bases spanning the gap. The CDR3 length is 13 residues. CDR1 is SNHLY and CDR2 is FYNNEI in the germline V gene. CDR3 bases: TGTGCCAGCAGTCCGTGGACAGATGAAAAACTGTTTTTT. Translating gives CASSPWTDEKLFF.

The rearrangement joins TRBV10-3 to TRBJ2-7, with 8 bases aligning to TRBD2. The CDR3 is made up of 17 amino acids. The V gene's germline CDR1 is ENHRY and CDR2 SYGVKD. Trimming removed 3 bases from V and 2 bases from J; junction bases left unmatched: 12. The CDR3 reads CAISDPSGLEGAYEQYF. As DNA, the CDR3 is TGTGCCATCAGTGATCCTAGCGGGCTAGAGGGGGCCTACGAGCAGTACTTC.

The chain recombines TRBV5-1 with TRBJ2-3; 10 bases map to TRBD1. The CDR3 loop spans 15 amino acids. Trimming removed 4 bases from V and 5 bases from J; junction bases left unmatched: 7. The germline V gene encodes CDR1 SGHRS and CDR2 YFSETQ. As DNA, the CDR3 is TGCGCCAGCAGCACACCGACAGGGGGCATAGATACGCAGTATTTT. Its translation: CASSTPTGGIDTQYF.

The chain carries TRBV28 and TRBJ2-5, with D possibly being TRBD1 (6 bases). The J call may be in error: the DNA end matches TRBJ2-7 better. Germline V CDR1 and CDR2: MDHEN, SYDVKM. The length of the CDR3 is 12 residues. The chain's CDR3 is CASSSGDYEQYF. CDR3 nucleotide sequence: TGTGCCAGCAGCTCAGGGGACTACGAGCAGTACTTC.

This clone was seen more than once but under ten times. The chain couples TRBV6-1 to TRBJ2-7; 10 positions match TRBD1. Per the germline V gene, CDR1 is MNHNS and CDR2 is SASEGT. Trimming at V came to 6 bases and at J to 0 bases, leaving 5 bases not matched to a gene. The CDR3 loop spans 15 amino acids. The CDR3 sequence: CASRMGQGFSYEQYF. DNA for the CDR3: TGTGCCAGCAGAATGGGACAGGGGTTCTCCTACGAGCAGTACTTC.

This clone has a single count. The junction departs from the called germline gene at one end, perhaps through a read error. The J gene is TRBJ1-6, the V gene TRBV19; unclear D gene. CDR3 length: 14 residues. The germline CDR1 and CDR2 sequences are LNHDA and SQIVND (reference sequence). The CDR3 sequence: CASSAGTYNSPLYF. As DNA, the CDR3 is TGTGCCAGTAGCGCAGGCACCTATAATTCACCCCTCTACTTT. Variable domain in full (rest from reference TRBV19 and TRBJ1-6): DGGITQSPKYLFRKEGQNVTLSCEQNLNHDAMYWYRQDPGQGLRLIYYSQIVNDFQKGDIAEGYSVSREKKESFPLTVTSAQKNPTAFYLCASSAGTYNSPLYFGNGTRLTVT.

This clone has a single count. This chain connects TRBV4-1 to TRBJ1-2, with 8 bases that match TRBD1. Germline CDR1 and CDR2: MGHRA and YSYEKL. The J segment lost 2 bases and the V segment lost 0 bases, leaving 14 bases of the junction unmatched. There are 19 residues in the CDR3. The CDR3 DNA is TGCGCCAGCAGCCAAGAGAAGAGCCTAGCGGACAGGGTGAACTATGGCTACACCTTC. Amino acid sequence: CASSQEKSLADRVNYGYTF.

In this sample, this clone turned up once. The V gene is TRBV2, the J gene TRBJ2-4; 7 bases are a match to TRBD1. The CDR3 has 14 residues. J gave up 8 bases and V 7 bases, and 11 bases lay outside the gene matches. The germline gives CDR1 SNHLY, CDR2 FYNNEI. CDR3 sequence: CASKVEQGTDIQYF. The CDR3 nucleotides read TGTGCCAGCAAGGTCGAACAGGGGACGGACATTCAGTACTTC.

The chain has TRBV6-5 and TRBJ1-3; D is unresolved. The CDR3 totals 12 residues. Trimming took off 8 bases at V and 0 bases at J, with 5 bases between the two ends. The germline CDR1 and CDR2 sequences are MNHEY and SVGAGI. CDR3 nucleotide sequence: TGTGCCAGCTGGAGCTCTGGAAACACCATATATTTT. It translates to CASWSSGNTIYF.

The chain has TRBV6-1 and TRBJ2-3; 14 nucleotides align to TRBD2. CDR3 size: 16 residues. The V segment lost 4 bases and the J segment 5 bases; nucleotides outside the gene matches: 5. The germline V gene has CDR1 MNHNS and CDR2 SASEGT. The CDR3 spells CASSAGLAGGGDTQYF. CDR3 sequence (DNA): TGTGCCAGCAGTGCCGGACTAGCGGGAGGTGGAGATACGCAGTATTTT.

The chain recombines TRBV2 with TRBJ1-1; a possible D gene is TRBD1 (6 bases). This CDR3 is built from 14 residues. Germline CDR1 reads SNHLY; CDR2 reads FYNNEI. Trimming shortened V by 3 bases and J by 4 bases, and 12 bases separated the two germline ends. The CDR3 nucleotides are TGTGCCAGCAGTGACGACAGGTGGATCACTGAAGCTTTCTTT. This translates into CASSDDRWITEAFF. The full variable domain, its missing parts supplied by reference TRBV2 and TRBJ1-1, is EPEVTQTPSHQVTQMGQEVILRCVPISNHLYFYWYRQILGQKVEFLVSFYNNEISEKSEIFDDQFSVERPDGSNFTLKIRSTKLEDSAMYFCASSDDRWITEAFFGQGTRLTVV.

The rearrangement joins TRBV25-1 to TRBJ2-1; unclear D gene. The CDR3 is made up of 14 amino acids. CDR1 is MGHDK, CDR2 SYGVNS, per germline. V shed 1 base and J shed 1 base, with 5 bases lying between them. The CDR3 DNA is TGTGCCAGCAGTGAATTCAGGTCCTACAATGAGCAGTTCTTC. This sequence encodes CASSEFRSYNEQFF.

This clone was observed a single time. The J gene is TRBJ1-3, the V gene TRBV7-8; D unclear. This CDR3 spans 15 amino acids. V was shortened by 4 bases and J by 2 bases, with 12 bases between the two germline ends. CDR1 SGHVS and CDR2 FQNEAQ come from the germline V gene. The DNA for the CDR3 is TGTGCCAGCAGCTCACCGGGGAGTCCTGGAAACACCATATATTTT. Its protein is CASSSPGSPGNTIYF.

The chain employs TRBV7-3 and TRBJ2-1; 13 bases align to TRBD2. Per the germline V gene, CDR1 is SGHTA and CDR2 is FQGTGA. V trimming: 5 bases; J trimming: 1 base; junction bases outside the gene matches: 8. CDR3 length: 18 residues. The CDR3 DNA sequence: TGTGCCAGCAGCAGAAGGACTAGCGGGAGTAGGTCCTACAATGAGCAGTTCTTC. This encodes CASSRRTSGSRSYNEQFF.

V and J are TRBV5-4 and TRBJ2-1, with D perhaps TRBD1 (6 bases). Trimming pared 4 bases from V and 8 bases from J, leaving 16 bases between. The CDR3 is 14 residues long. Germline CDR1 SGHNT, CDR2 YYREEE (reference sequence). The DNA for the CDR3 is TGTGCCAGCAGCCATCAGGGGCGCAGCCATGAGCAGTTCTTC. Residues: CASSHQGRSHEQFF.

This CDR3 reads CASSRGRDNEQFF. Here the CDR3 DNA reads TGTGCCAGCAGCCGAGGGAGGGACAATGAGCAGTTCTTC. This chain connects TRBV7-2 to TRBJ2-1; TRBD2 agrees at 7 bases. J was trimmed by 5 bases and V by 5 bases; bases with no gene match: 3. The CDR3 runs 13 residues. CDR1 is SGHTA and CDR2 is FQGNSA in the germline V gene.

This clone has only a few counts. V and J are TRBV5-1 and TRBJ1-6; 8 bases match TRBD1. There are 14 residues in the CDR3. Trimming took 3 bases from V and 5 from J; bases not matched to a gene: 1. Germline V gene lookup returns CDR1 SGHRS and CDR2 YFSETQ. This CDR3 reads CASSSTGDNSPLHF. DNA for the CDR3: TGCGCCAGCAGCTCGACAGGGGATAATTCACCCCTCCACTTT.

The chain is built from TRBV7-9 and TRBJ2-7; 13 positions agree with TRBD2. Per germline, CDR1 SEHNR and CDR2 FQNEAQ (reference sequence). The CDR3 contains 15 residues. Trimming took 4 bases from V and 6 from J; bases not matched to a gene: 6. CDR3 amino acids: CASSSQGTSGIEQYF. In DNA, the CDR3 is TGTGCCAGCAGCTCACAAGGGACTAGCGGGATCGAGCAGTACTTC.

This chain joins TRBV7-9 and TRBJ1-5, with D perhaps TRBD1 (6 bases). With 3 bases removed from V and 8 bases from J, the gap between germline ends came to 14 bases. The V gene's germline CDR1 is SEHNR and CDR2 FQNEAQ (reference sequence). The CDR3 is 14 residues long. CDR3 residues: CASSLRGSEEPQHF. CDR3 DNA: TGTGCCAGCAGCTTGAGGGGGTCGGAGGAGCCCCAGCATTTT.

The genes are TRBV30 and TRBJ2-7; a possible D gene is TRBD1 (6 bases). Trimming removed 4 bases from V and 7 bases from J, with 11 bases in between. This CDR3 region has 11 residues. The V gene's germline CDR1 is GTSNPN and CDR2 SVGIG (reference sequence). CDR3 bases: TGTGCCTGGACCAATCAGGGGGAGCAGTACTTC. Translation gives CAWTNQGEQYF. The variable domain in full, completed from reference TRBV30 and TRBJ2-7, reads SQTIHQWPATLVQPVGSPLSLECTVEGTSNPNLYWYRQAAGRGLQLLFYSVGIGQISSEVPQNLSASRPQDRQFILSSKKLLLSDSGFYLCAWTNQGEQYFGPGTRLTVT.